Below, 27 T cell receptor beta chains from the same sample are listed, as sequenced in a study of cytomegalovirus exposure and HLA in healthy donors. Repertoires were generated with immunoSEQ multiplex PCR, while TCRdb's copy carries only in-frame clones and drops some. The data show some 45,000 clones, with approximately 95% seen just once and 7.8% held by the top ten. Input material: PBMCs. All receptors come from a woman younger than 35 in good health and CMV-seropositive.

V usage is TRBV5-3 and J usage is TRBJ1-6; tentatively, D is TRBD1 (5 bases). TRBV5-3 is given ORF status, its function remaining uncertain. The CDR3 contains 16 residues. Trimming took off 4 bases at V and 8 bases at J, with 19 bases between the two ends. The CDR3 sequence is CARSVRPGGVDSPLHF. The CDR3 coding sequence is TGTGCCAGAAGCGTACGCCCGGGGGGAGTTGATTCACCCCTCCACTTT.

This clone was seen a single time. The V gene is TRBV12-2, the J gene TRBJ2-2; the listed D gene, TRBD1, was not tested against the DNA. TRBV12-2 is an annotated pseudogene. The CDR3 runs to 17 residues. CDR3 region: CASRLEYRPPNTGELFF. The CDR3 DNA reads TGTGCAAGTCGCTTAGAATACAGGCCTCCGAACACCGGGGAGCTGTTTTTT.

The chain has TRBV5-4 and TRBJ2-4; maybe TRBD1 (5 bases). V was pared by 2 bases and J by 8 bases, with 17 bases between. Germline CDR1 reads SGHNT; CDR2 reads YYREEE (reference sequence). The CDR3 runs to 15 residues. For the CDR3, the DNA is TGTGCCAGCAGCTTTGGGCAGGGTAGGATGGACATTCAGTACTTC. This sequence encodes CASSFGQGRMDIQYF.

The chain couples TRBV15 to TRBJ2-7, with D possibly TRBD2 on 5 matching bases. In germline, CDR1 is LNHNV, CDR2 YYDKDF (reference sequence). V lost 0 bases and J lost 6, with 12 bases in between. The CDR3 consists of 14 residues. The CDR3 DNA reads as TGTGCCACCAGCAGAGATGCGGGCGGGCGCGAGCAGTACTTC. Residues: CATSRDAGGREQYF.

The chain combines TRBV27 with TRBJ1-3, with a weak D call TRBD1 (5 bases). V was cut by 0 bases and J by 4 bases, with 10 bases left in between. The CDR3 loop spans 15 amino acids. Per germline, CDR1 MNHEY and CDR2 SMNVEV (reference sequence). The CDR3 DNA follows: TGTGCCAGCAGTTTATCTCAGGGTCTAGGAAACACCATATATTTT. The encoded protein is CASSLSQGLGNTIYF.

The CDR3 DNA is TGTGCCAGCAGGCGTGACAGGGTAGCTAACTATGGCTACACCTTC. This gives the protein CASRRDRVANYGYTF. This sequence joins TRBV2 and TRBJ1-2; 7 nucleotides match TRBD1. The CDR3 covers 15 residues. The V gene's germline CDR1 is SNHLY and CDR2 FYNNEI. The trim removed 6 bases at V and 0 bases at J, leaving 7 bases unmatched.

This clone was detected only a few times. The rearrangement joins TRBV15 to TRBJ2-7, with a weak D call TRBD2 (6 bases). The CDR3 spans 15 residues. The V gene's germline CDR1 is LNHNV and CDR2 YYDKDF (reference sequence). V was trimmed by 3 bases and J by 5 bases, leaving 17 bases between them. The CDR3 reads CATSRGPEGGNEQYF. The CDR3 bases are TGTGCCACCAGCAGGGGTCCGGAGGGAGGTAACGAGCAGTACTTC.

The chain links TRBV14 to TRBJ1-2; 7 bases agree with TRBD1. The CDR3 contains 15 residues. V was clipped by 1 base and J by 6 bases; unmatched bases: 8. Germline assignment: CDR1 SGHDN and CDR2 FVKESK. The CDR3 region is CASSQAITGDDGYTF. Here the CDR3 DNA reads TGTGCCAGCAGCCAAGCCATTACAGGGGACGATGGCTACACCTTC. The whole variable domain, remainder taken from reference TRBV14 and TRBJ1-2, is EAGVTQFPSHSVIEKGQTVTLRCDPISGHDNLYWYRRVMGKEIKFLLHFVKESKQDESGMPNNRFLAERTGGTYSTLKVQPAELEDSGVYFCASSQAITGDDGYTFGSGTRLTVV.

The chain joins TRBV28 to TRBJ2-2; 7 bases map to TRBD1. The CDR3 loop spans 15 amino acids. V trimming: 10 bases; J trimming: 0 bases; junction bases outside the gene matches: 8. Germline V gene lookup returns CDR1 MDHEN and CDR2 SYDVKM. The CDR3, as DNA: TGTGCCACCTTACGGGACAGACCGAACACCGGGGAGCTGTTTTTT. It yields the protein CATLRDRPNTGELFF.

The rearrangement uses TRBV28 and TRBJ1-2; 11 nucleotides agree with TRBD1. The germline gives CDR1 MDHEN, CDR2 SYDVKM. This CDR3 has 14 amino acids. The V and J ends lost 7 bases and 7 bases, in that order; junction bases with no gene match: 8. CDR3 residues: CASNGQGARGGYTF. In nucleotides, the CDR3 is TGTGCCAGCAACGGACAGGGGGCGCGGGGTGGCTACACCTTC.

This rearrangement joins TRBV27 to TRBJ1-4; TRBD1 is a possible D gene (6 bases). Germline V gene lookup returns CDR1 MNHEY and CDR2 SMNVEV (reference sequence). V shed 6 bases and J shed 8 bases, with 25 bases lying between them. This CDR3 has 17 amino acids. The CDR3 bases are TGTGCCAGCAGCCCATATGGGACGGCTAGGGGGTGGGAAAAACTGTTTTTT. Amino acids: CASSPYGTARGWEKLFF.

V and J are TRBV19 and TRBJ1-3; D not resolved. The CDR3 loop spans 14 amino acids. The germline CDR1 and CDR2 sequences are LNHDA and SQIVND (reference sequence). The V end lost 7 bases, the J end lost 0 bases, and 10 bases lay between the germline ends. The CDR3 sequence: CASTSGGSGNTIYF. In DNA, the CDR3 is TGTGCCAGTACCTCGGGAGGCTCTGGAAACACCATATATTTT.

The V call is TRBV19, the J call TRBJ1-1, with 8 positions matching TRBD1. Trimming took 1 base from V and 4 from J; bases not matched to a gene: 2. Germline loops: CDR1 LNHDA, CDR2 SQIVND (reference sequence). The CDR3 length is 14 residues. CDR3 amino acids: CASSIATGGTEAFF. Written as DNA, the CDR3 is TGTGCCAGTAGTATAGCCACAGGGGGCACTGAAGCTTTCTTT. Variable domain in full (rest from reference TRBV19 and TRBJ1-1): DGGITQSPKYLFRKEGQNVTLSCEQNLNHDAMYWYRQDPGQGLRLIYYSQIVNDFQKGDIAEGYSVSREKKESFPLTVTSAQKNPTAFYLCASSIATGGTEAFFGQGTRLTVV.

V gene TRBV14 combines with J gene TRBJ2-7; TRBD1 aligns across 8 bases. V lost 4 bases and J lost 2; bases outside the gene matches: 7. CDR1 is SGHDN, CDR2 FVKESK, per germline. The length of the CDR3 is 15 residues. For the CDR3, the DNA is TGTGCCAGCAGCCGGCTCAGGACAGGGACCTACGAGCAGTACTTC. Translated: CASSRLRTGTYEQYF.

This clone appeared once. This chain uses TRBV4-2 with TRBJ1-2, with D tentatively TRBD1 (5 bases). V was cut by 3 bases and J by 6 bases, with 8 bases left in between. The germline gives CDR1 LGHNA, CDR2 YNFKEQ. The CDR3 consists of 12 residues. CDR3 in amino acids: CASSHGGDGYTF. In nucleotides, the CDR3 is TGTGCCAGCAGCCACGGGGGAGATGGCTACACCTTC.

The chain carries TRBV2 and TRBJ2-3; 10 bases map to TRBD2. CDR1 is SNHLY and CDR2 is FYNNEI in the germline V gene. Trimming cost V 2 bases and J 4 bases; bases outside gene matches: 6. The CDR3 is 16 amino acids. The CDR3, as DNA: TGTGCCAGCAGTGAACGTATCAGCGGGAGGGCAGATACGCAGTATTTT. Its translation: CASSERISGRADTQYF. Full variable domain (remainder filled in from reference TRBV2 and TRBJ2-3): EPEVTQTPSHQVTQMGQEVILRCVPISNHLYFYWYRQILGQKVEFLVSFYNNEISEKSEIFDDQFSVERPDGSNFTLKIRSTKLEDSAMYFCASSERISGRADTQYFGPGTRLTVL.

This sequence joins TRBV11-2 and TRBJ1-5; D may be TRBD1 (6 bases). The V end was cut by 0 bases, the J end by 2 bases, with 11 bases between. This CDR3 contains 16 residues. Germline assignment: CDR1 SGHAT and CDR2 FQNNGV. The CDR3 DNA reads as TGTGCCAGCAGCTTAGAGGGGGCAGTAGGCAATCAGCCCCAGCATTTT. Protein: CASSLEGAVGNQPQHF.

This clone came up once. The CDR3 sequence: CASSLGTGQGYEQYF. The CDR3 DNA reads TGTGCCAGCAGTTTAGGCACGGGACAGGGTTACGAGCAGTACTTC. This rearrangement joins TRBV27 to TRBJ2-7, with TRBD1 matching 9 bases. The V gene's germline CDR1 is MNHEY and CDR2 SMNVEV (reference sequence). Germline trimming cut 2 bases from V and 4 bases from J; bases unmatched to any gene: 6. The CDR3 spans 15 residues.

The rearrangement uses TRBV6-1 and TRBJ2-7, with 8 bases lining up with TRBD2. This CDR3 comprises 15 residues. Trimming cost V 3 bases and J 2 bases; bases outside gene matches: 6. Germline assignment: CDR1 MNHNS and CDR2 SASEGT. In DNA, the CDR3 is TGTGCCAGCAGTGATGGTAGCGGGGACGCCTACGAGCAGTACTTC. This sequence encodes CASSDGSGDAYEQYF.

The rearrangement uses TRBV7-6 and TRBJ1-5; weak D call: TRBD1 (6 bases). CDR3 length equals 14 residues. Trimming removed 1 base from V and 6 bases from J, with 10 bases in between. Germline CDR1 SGHVS, CDR2 FNYEAQ. CDR3 in amino acids: CASSLDRDGQPQHF. The CDR3, as DNA: TGTGCCAGCAGCTTAGACAGGGATGGTCAGCCCCAGCATTTT.

The table lists this clone with a count of one. The rearrangement uses TRBV6-1 and TRBJ1-2; D is ambiguous. Germline CDR1 reads MNHNS; CDR2 reads SASEGT. This CDR3 has 15 residues. V lost 4 bases to trimming and J lost 0 bases, with 12 bases between them. CDR3 sequence (DNA): TGTGCCAGCAGTGCGGCAGGCCCAGCTAACTATGGCTACACCTTC. Translating gives CASSAAGPANYGYTF.

The chain is built from TRBV11-2 and TRBJ2-5; D is perhaps TRBD2 (6 bases). V lost 7 bases to trimming and J lost 5 bases, with 20 bases between them. The CDR3 consists of 15 residues. Germline values: CDR1 SGHAT, CDR2 FQNNGV. CDR3 sequence reads: CASTPQRGGGETQYF. The CDR3 DNA sequence: TGTGCCAGCACCCCTCAGCGAGGAGGAGGGGAGACCCAGTACTTC.

This chain links TRBV27 with TRBJ2-7; D remains unclear. CDR1 and CDR2 from the germline V gene are MNHEY and SMNVEV (reference sequence). The CDR3 spans 15 residues. The V end was cut by 4 bases, the J end by 6 bases, with 19 bases between. The chain's CDR3 is CASSYLLSNTAEQYF. The CDR3 DNA is TGTGCCAGCAGTTACCTCCTATCTAACACAGCCGAGCAGTACTTC.

The chain couples TRBV30 to TRBJ1-2; 7 bases align to TRBD1. CDR3 length equals 14 residues. The V gene's germline CDR1 is GTSNPN and CDR2 SVGIG (reference sequence). V gave up 4 bases and J gave up 3 bases; unmatched junction bases: 8. This chain's CDR3 is CAWTPTGPDYGYTF. CDR3 in DNA: TGTGCCTGGACCCCGACAGGGCCGGACTATGGCTACACCTTC. Variable domain in full (rest from reference TRBV30 and TRBJ1-2): SQTIHQWPATLVQPVGSPLSLECTVEGTSNPNLYWYRQAAGRGLQLLFYSVGIGQISSEVPQNLSASRPQDRQFILSSKKLLLSDSGFYLCAWTPTGPDYGYTFGSGTRLTVV.

The rearrangement joins TRBV5-1 to TRBJ2-1; no reliable D call. The germline V and J ends were trimmed by 2 bases and 6 bases, with 12 bases remaining between them. This CDR3 region has 14 residues. CDR1 is SGHRS and CDR2 is YFSETQ in the germline V gene. DNA for the CDR3: TGCGCCAGCAGCTTACTGCCAGGAAGCAATGAGCAGTTCTTC. Translating it yields CASSLLPGSNEQFF.

This chain uses TRBV7-3 with TRBJ2-6; D perhaps matches TRBD2 (5 bases). Germline CDR1 and CDR2: SGHTA and FQGTGA. The CDR3 is made up of 17 amino acids. Trimming removed 2 bases from V and 0 bases from J, with 11 bases in between. CDR3 bases: TGTGCCAGCAGCTTACCAGCGGTAGTCTCTGGGGCCAACGTCCTGACTTTC. This gives the protein CASSLPAVVSGANVLTF.

This sequence joins TRBV6-1 and TRBJ2-7; 9 nucleotides agree with TRBD1. Trimming cost V 7 bases and J 3 bases; bases outside gene matches: 7. Germline CDR1 reads MNHNS; CDR2 reads SASEGT. The CDR3 is 14 amino acids. The CDR3 bases are TGTGCCAGCACCCCGGGACAGGGCTACTACGAGCAGTACTTC. Translation: CASTPGQGYYEQYF.